The rows below give T cell receptor beta chains drawn from one sample of a study of shared clonotypes between healthy human individuals. Using immunoSEQ multiplex PCR, the repertoire was profiled, and TCRdb retains in-frame clones only, with some absent. The profile covers about 1 million clones, with about 76% appearing a single time and less than 1.5% taken by the ten largest. The sample consisted of memory CD4+ T cells sorted from blood. The origin of the receptors is a man in his late teens or twenties in good health. The CDR3 runs from the conserved cysteine through the conserved F or W. The D gene is left open where the match is weak. The size entry is marked missing in some rows and otherwise reads once, few, many or a size class.

>TRBJ1-5|-|TRBV6-1|few
TGTGCCAGCAGGGGATCCGCCCCTCAGCCCCAGCATTTT
CASRGSAPQPQHF
>TRBJ2-5|-|TRBV6-5|-
TGTGCCGGCAGTTACCCCCAAGAGACCCAGTACTTC
CAGSYPQETQYF
>TRBJ1-6|-|TRBV5-1|once
TGCGCCAGCAGCCCAGGAGTGGTAGAGAATTCACCCCTCCACTTT
CASSPGVVENSPLHF
>TRBJ2-5|-|TRBV21-1|-
TGTGCCAGCAGCCTGGAGGCCCAGTACTTC
CASSLEAQYF
>TRBJ1-4|-|TRBV19|-
TGTGCCAGTAGTTCACAGGGCGCAACTAATGAAAAACTGTTTTTT
CASSSQGATNEKLFF
>TRBJ2-5|TRBD2|TRBV6-6|-
TGTGCCAGCAGTTACGGAGCGGGACTAGCTGAAGAGACCCAGTACTTC
CASSYGAGLAEETQYF
>TRBJ2-1|TRBD2|TRBV5-1|-
TGCGCCAGCAGGCTCCCCAGCGGGAACGATGAGCAGTTCTTC
CASRLPSGNDEQFF
>TRBJ1-4|TRBD1|TRBV27|once
TGTGCCAGCAGTTTAAGATACAGGGGTAATGAAAAACTGTTTTTT
CASSLRYRGNEKLFF
>TRBJ1-4|-|TRBV6-6|-
TGTGCCAGCAGCGGGGGGCCTAATGAAAAACTGTTTTTT
CASSGGPNEKLFF
>TRBJ1-6|-|TRBV28|-
TGTGCCAGCAGTTCCGTTGACAGTAATTCACCCCTCCACTTT
CASSSVDSNSPLHF
>TRBJ2-1|TRBD2|TRBV19|-
TGTGCCAGTAGTATTGGGCTAGCGGGCAATGAGCAGTTCTTC
CASSIGLAGNEQFF
>TRBJ2-7|TRBD2|TRBV19|-
TGTGCCAGTAGTACCTCCGGGACTAGCGGGAGGCAAGACTTC
CASSTSGTSGRQDF
>TRBJ2-4|-|TRBV11-3|once
TGTGCCAGCAGCCCCTATAGGGGATTTTTACTAGCCAAAAACATTCAGTACTTC
CASSPYRGFLLAKNIQYF
>TRBJ2-3|-|TRBV19|-
TGTGCCACCCATGGGGCCGGGGGAAAGTCAACGCAGTATTTT
CATHGAGGKSTQYF
>TRBJ1-1|TRBD1|TRBV7-9|-
TGTGCCAGCAAGTCGTCAGGGGGGGAGACTGAAGCTTTCTTT
CASKSSGGETEAFF
>TRBJ1-5|-|TRBV19|many
TGTGCCAGTAGTATGAGGGTCAGGGCGGATAGCAATCAGCCCCAGCATTTT
CASSMRVRADSNQPQHF
>TRBJ1-1|TRBD1|TRBV7-2|few
TGTGCCAGCAGCCGTCAGGGGGCTTTGAACACTGAAGCTTTCTTT
CASSRQGALNTEAFF
>TRBJ1-2|-|TRBV23-1|-
TGCGCCAGCAGTCGCAAGGGGAGGACAAGGACCGCCACGAGGTATGGCTACACCTTC
CASSRKGRTRTATRYGYTF
>TRBJ2-7|TRBD1|TRBV5-1|-
TGCGCCAGCAGCCCTCGACAGGGCGCCTCCTACGAGCAGTACTTC
CASSPRQGASYEQYF
>TRBJ2-1|-|TRBV1|-
TGCACCAGCAGCCATGTTTCCGGGACTAGGGGAGTTAGTGAGCAGTTCTTC
CTSSHVSGTRGVSEQFF
>TRBJ2-2|-|TRBV7-3|-
TGTGCCAGCAGCCCTAGGACCCGTTCCGGGGAGCTGTTTTTT
CASSPRTRSGELFF
>TRBJ1-6|-|TRBV19|-
TGTGCCAGTAGTAGCGACCGGGACCCTCAGGGTTCACCCCTCCACTTT
CASSSDRDPQGSPLHF
>TRBJ2-7|TRBD1|TRBV11-3|-
TGTGCCAGCAGACCGGGACAGGCTCTTCCGCGTCGTTACTACGAGCAGTACTTC
CASRPGQALPRRYYEQYF
>TRBJ2-3|TRBD2|TRBV10-3|-
TGTGCCATCAGTTCCGACCTGGGGGTAGCGGGGAGTAGCGGGACAGATACGCAGTATTTT
CAISSDLGVAGSSGTDTQYF
>TRBJ2-3|-|TRBV18|-
TGTGCCAGCTCACCCTATAAGGATACGCAGTATTTT
CASSPYKDTQYF
>TRBJ1-6|TRBD1|TRBV5-8|-
TGTGCCAGCAGCCTGGCGGACAGGGATAATTCACCCCTCCACTTT
CASSLADRDNSPLHF
>TRBJ2-7|TRBD1|TRBV18|-
TGTGCCAGCTCGGACGGGACAGCGAACTACGAGCAGTACTTC
CASSDGTANYEQYF
>TRBJ1-1|TRBD1|TRBV6-5|-
TGTGCCAGCAGTTACTGGCAGGGGGTCGAAGCTTTCTTT
CASSYWQGVEAFF
>TRBJ2-5|-|TRBV5-4|-
TGTGCCAGCAGTTTTTTTCGACAGGAGGAGACCCAGTACTTC
CASSFFRQEETQYF
>TRBJ2-7|TRBD1|TRBV15|-
TGTGCCACCAGCACTTACGGGACAGGGGGGATCGAGCAGTACTTC
CATSTYGTGGIEQYF
>TRBJ1-2|-|TRBV28|-
TGTGCCAGCAGCCAAATCACCGGCGGGGGCGGCGTCAAGGGCTACACCTTC
CASSQITGGGGVKGYTF
>TRBJ1-6|-|TRBV10-3|-
TGTGCCATCAGTGAGTTGGCGGCTGGTAATTCACCCCTCCACTTT
CAISELAAGNSPLHF
>TRBJ2-1|-|TRBV5-4|-
TGCGCCAGCAGCCGTGCCCTAGATCATGAGCAGTTCTTC
CASSRALDHEQFF
>TRBJ2-7|-|TRBV11-1|few
TGTGCCAGCAGCTTAGACAGGGAGGTAGGCGAGCAGTACTTC
CASSLDREVGEQYF
>TRBJ1-2|-|TRBV9|-
TGTGCCAGCAGCTCCCGCGGGGGCTATGGCTACACCTTC
CASSSRGGYGYTF
>TRBJ2-3|-|TRBV6-6|-
TGTGCCAGCAGTACCGGGGAAACTAGCACAGATACGCAGTATTTT
CASSTGETSTDTQYF
>TRBJ2-7|-|TRBV5-1|-
TGCGCCAGCAGCTTGGAGGGCTGGTACGAGCAGTACTTC
CASSLEGWYEQYF
>TRBJ2-3|TRBD2|TRBV2|-
TGTGCCAGCAGTGATCTGGCTAGCGGGGGCCCGCAGTATTTT
CASSDLASGGPQYF
>TRBJ2-1|-|TRBV9|-
TGTGCCAGCAGCGTAGACGCTTTCTCCTACAATGAGCAGTTCTTC
CASSVDAFSYNEQFF
>TRBJ1-3|-|TRBV9|few
TGTGCCAGCAGCGAGACCCAAGGGGTCGGAAACACCATATATTTT
CASSETQGVGNTIYF
>TRBJ2-2|TRBD2|TRBV2|-
TGTGCCAGCAGTGAAAGGGGACTAGCGGGAGGGCGTATTGACACCGGGGAGCTGTTTTTT
CASSERGLAGGRIDTGELFF
>TRBJ2-3|-|TRBV5-4|-
TGTGCCAGCAGCGAGGACAGAGGCACAGATACGCAGTATTTT
CASSEDRGTDTQYF
>TRBJ2-1|-|TRBV20-1|-
TGCAGTGCCTCATTCCGGGAAAGACAGTTCTTC
CSASFRERQFF
>TRBJ1-6|-|TRBV7-2|-
TGTGCCAGCAGCGCCCAATTGGACAGCAATTCACCCCTCCACTTT
CASSAQLDSNSPLHF
>TRBJ1-5|-|TRBV4-2|-
TGTGCCAGCAGCCAAGAAACGGCAGGGCTACAGCCCCAGCATTTT
CASSQETAGLQPQHF
>TRBJ2-1|TRBD2|TRBV18|-
TGTGCCAGCTCACCACCGGGTGGAGCGGGAGGGTTAAATGAGCAGTTCTTC
CASSPPGGAGGLNEQFF
>TRBJ2-7|TRBD2|TRBV18|-
TGTGCCAGCTCACCCGGACTAGCGGGTAACTACGAGCAGTACTTC
CASSPGLAGNYEQYF
>TRBJ2-5|TRBD2|TRBV7-8|-
TGTGCCAGCAGCTTAGGGCCGGGAGGAGAGACCCAGTACTTC
CASSLGPGGETQYF
>TRBJ1-5|-|TRBV14|-
TGTGCCAGCAGCCAAGGATGGAAACAGGGCAGCAATCAGCCCCAGCATTTT
CASSQGWKQGSNQPQHF